The 17 T cell receptor beta chains listed next were all sequenced from one sample in a study of radiotherapy plus CTLA-4 blockade in lung cancer (dated by TCRdb to the late 2010s). The protocol used for the library was the immunoSEQ multiplex PCR assay. TCRdb mirrors the immuneACCESS table, restricted to in-frame sequences. Some clones are absent from its copies; in checked studies, under half trace to an unresolved V gene, and the reason for the others is unknown. This sample comprises around 100,000 clones, approximately 80% of them detected only once. The ten most abundant clones make up about 3.5% of the sample. This sample comprised peripheral blood, obtained from a patient treated with radiotherapy plus ipilimumab. The receptors come from a human donor with non-small cell lung cancer that progressed on radiotherapy plus ipilimumab. Some clones in this sample may be carry-over from other donors' samples.

The V call is TRBV2, the J call TRBJ2-1; 7 bases agree with TRBD1. V shed 5 bases, J shed 5 bases, and the junction held 3 bases outside the gene matches. The CDR3 length is 13 residues. The V gene's germline CDR1 is SNHLY and CDR2 FYNNEI. DNA of the CDR3: TGTGCCAGCAGTCCAGACAGGGACAATGAGCAGTTCTTC. Amino acids: CASSPDRDNEQFF. The variable domain in full, completed from reference TRBV2 and TRBJ2-1, reads EPEVTQTPSHQVTQMGQEVILRCVPISNHLYFYWYRQILGQKVEFLVSFYNNEISEKSEIFDDQFSVERPDGSNFTLKIRSTKLEDSAMYFCASSPDRDNEQFFGPGTRLTVL.

This clone is medium-sized (0.01 to 0.1%) in the sample. The V and J genes are TRBV2 and TRBJ2-4, with D uncertain. Trimming stripped 2 bases from V and 6 bases from J, with 5 bases between. CDR1 is SNHLY and CDR2 is FYNNEI in the germline V gene. This CDR3 comprises 12 residues. As DNA, the CDR3 is TGTGCCAGCAGTGAACGGCTAAACATTCAGTACTTC. It encodes CASSERLNIQYF. Based on the CDR3 plus reference TRBV2 and TRBJ2-4, the full variable domain is EPEVTQTPSHQVTQMGQEVILRCVPISNHLYFYWYRQILGQKVEFLVSFYNNEISEKSEIFDDQFSVERPDGSNFTLKIRSTKLEDSAMYFCASSERLNIQYFGAGTRLSVL.

The chain carries TRBV5-6 and TRBJ1-1; 8 positions match TRBD1. The V gene end was trimmed by 3 bases and the J gene end by 0 bases; junction bases not matched to a gene: 4. In germline, CDR1 is SGHDT, CDR2 YYEEEE. The CDR3 length is 15 residues. CDR3 in amino acids: CASSSLDRVNTEAFF. The CDR3 DNA is TGTGCCAGCAGCTCCCTGGACAGGGTGAACACTGAAGCTTTCTTT.

The chain couples TRBV5-8 to TRBJ2-1; 7 bases are shared with TRBD1. V was pared by 5 bases and J by 3 bases, with 11 bases of the junction left unmatched. CDR1 and CDR2 from the germline V gene are SGHTS and YDEGEE. The CDR3 is 16 amino acids. CDR3 DNA sequence: TGTGCCAGCAGTTACACAGGGGCCAACCTCTACAATGAGCAGTTCTTC. Translated, it gives CASSYTGANLYNEQFF.

The genes are TRBV6-5 and TRBJ1-2; D unresolved. The CDR3 extends over 13 amino acids. Trimming pared 6 bases from V and 4 bases from J, leaving 12 bases between. Germline V CDR1 and CDR2: MNHEY, SVGAGI. Here the CDR3 reads CASSRDPFYGYTF. As DNA, the CDR3 is TGTGCCAGCAGCCGGGATCCCTTCTATGGCTACACCTTC.

The chain couples TRBV30 to TRBJ2-6; D tentatively fits TRBD1 or TRBD2 (5 bases each). CDR3 length: 17 residues. The germline V gene has CDR1 GTSNPN and CDR2 SVGIG (reference sequence). Trimming stripped 5 bases from V and 0 bases from J, with 17 bases between. CDR3 sequence: CAWYRGRVTSGANVLTF. The CDR3, as DNA: TGTGCCTGGTATCGGGGACGGGTGACCTCTGGGGCCAACGTCCTGACTTTC.

The chain links TRBV27 to TRBJ1-3; 8 bases agree with TRBD1. The CDR3 runs to 15 residues. With 5 bases clipped from V and 0 bases from J, the junction kept 3 bases outside the gene matches. Germline V lookup: CDR1 MNHEY, CDR2 SMNVEV (reference sequence). The CDR3, as DNA: TGTGCCAGCAGTCGGACAGGGAGCTCTGGAAACACCATATATTTT. Translating gives CASSRTGSSGNTIYF.

This clone was detected once. The rearrangement uses TRBV15 and TRBJ1-2, with 7 positions matching TRBD1. Trimming cost V 2 bases and J 2 bases; bases outside gene matches: 2. The CDR3 runs 14 residues. Germline V gives CDR1 LNHNV, CDR2 YYDKDF (reference sequence). CDR3 DNA: TGTGCCACCAGCAGATCGGACAGGAACTATGGCTACACCTTC. Its protein product is CATSRSDRNYGYTF. The entire variable domain, with the rest obtained from reference TRBV15 and TRBJ1-2, is as follows: DAMVIQNPRYQVTQFGKPVTLSCSQTLNHNVMYWYQQKSSQAPKLLFHYYDKDFNNEADTPDNFQSRRPNTSFCFLDIRSPGLGDTAMYLCATSRSDRNYGYTFGSGTRLTVV.

This clone was seen a single time. V gene TRBV7-9 combines with J gene TRBJ2-1; 11 bases match TRBD2. The CDR3 contains 16 residues. V shed 5 bases, J shed 3 bases, and the junction held 6 bases outside the gene matches. Germline V lookup: CDR1 SEHNR, CDR2 FQNEAQ (reference sequence). CDR3 amino acids: CASSLPGTSGYNEQFF. The CDR3 region has the DNA TGTGCCAGCAGCCTACCCGGGACTAGCGGCTACAATGAGCAGTTCTTC. The complete variable domain, with remaining parts taken from reference TRBV7-9 and TRBJ2-1, reads DTGVSQNPRHKITKRGQNVTFRCDPISEHNRLYWYRQTLGQGPEFLTYFQNEAQLEKSRLLSDRFSAERPKGSFSTLEIQRTEQGDSAMYLCASSLPGTSGYNEQFFGPGTRLTVL.

J is TRBJ2-1 and V is TRBV7-2, with D perhaps matching TRBD1 (6 bases). The CDR3 contains 15 residues. The V gene's germline CDR1 is SGHTA and CDR2 FQGNSA. Deletions cut 6 bases from V and 9 bases from J, with 21 bases between. CDR3 DNA sequence: TGTGCCAGCAGTAGGGGGTTCTTGGGTCTAAGTGAGCAGTTCTTC. Protein: CASSRGFLGLSEQFF.

This clone is medium-sized within its sample. The chain recombines TRBV4-2 with TRBJ1-6, with TRBD1 matching over 7 bases. This CDR3 has 16 amino acids. Germline CDR1 is LGHNA and CDR2 is YNFKEQ. Trimming cost V 3 bases and J 9 bases; bases outside gene matches: 11. The CDR3: CASSHEDTGDGSPLHF. CDR3 in DNA: TGTGCCAGCAGCCATGAGGACACAGGGGATGGTTCACCCCTCCACTTT.

The chain employs TRBV7-2 and TRBJ2-4, with D unclear. V was shortened by 3 bases and J by 7 bases, with 13 bases between the two germline ends. CDR3 length equals 14 residues. Per the germline V gene, CDR1 is SGHTA and CDR2 is FQGNSA. The CDR3 sequence: CASSLSPSLNIQYF. DNA for the CDR3: TGTGCCAGCAGCTTGAGCCCCTCCCTGAACATTCAGTACTTC.

The V call is TRBV18, the J call TRBJ1-5, with D tentatively TRBD1 (6 bases). The germline V and J ends were trimmed by 6 bases and 3 bases, with 15 bases remaining between them. The CDR3 has 15 residues. Germline CDR1 is KGHSH and CDR2 is LQKENI. The CDR3 coding sequence is TGTGCCAGCTCCCGCCTTGGACAGAACAATCAGCCCCAGCATTTT. It translates to CASSRLGQNNQPQHF.

J is TRBJ1-4 and V is TRBV27; 9 nucleotides match TRBD1. Unmatched junction bases numbered 15, after V lost 4 bases and J lost 0 bases. Germline-derived CDR1 and CDR2 are MNHEY and SMNVEV (reference sequence). This CDR3 region has 20 residues. The CDR3, as DNA: TGTGCCAGCAGTTCGGTAGGAAGGGGACAGGGACCAGCAACTAATGAAAAACTGTTTTTT. It translates to CASSSVGRGQGPATNEKLFF.

The rearrangement joins TRBV9 to TRBJ1-1; 7 bases align to TRBD1. The CDR3 is 15 residues long. The germline V gene has CDR1 SGDLS and CDR2 YYNGEE. The V and J ends lost 3 bases and 4 bases, in that order; junction bases with no gene match: 9. The CDR3 coding sequence is TGTGCCAGCAGCGCACAGACAGGGAGGGGCACTGAAGCTTTCTTT. Translating it yields CASSAQTGRGTEAFF.

The gene calls are TRBV7-2 and TRBJ2-7; D gene ambiguous. Germline V gene sequence: CDR1 SGHTA, CDR2 FQGNSA. The CDR3 runs 11 residues. V dropped 1 base and J dropped 3 bases, with 1 base sitting between them. Here the CDR3 reads CASSLVYEQYF. For the CDR3, the DNA is TGTGCCAGCAGCTTAGTCTACGAGCAGTACTTC.

A few counts support this clone. The chain joins TRBV10-3 to TRBJ2-7; 7 bases align to TRBD1. This CDR3 comprises 12 residues. Germline V lookup: CDR1 ENHRY, CDR2 SYGVKD. V lost 10 bases and J lost 3; bases outside the gene matches: 6. The CDR3 sequence: CATTRTGYEQYF. Written as DNA, the CDR3 is TGTGCCACCACGCGGACAGGCTACGAGCAGTACTTC.